The clone carrying this TCR beta chain was seen ten or more times. Antigen unknown. Breast cancer patients provided tissue from their axillary draining lymph nodes. This sample is part of a study of breast tumors, draining lymph nodes, adjacent tissues. Notes on the study in general: Compared with basal-like, luminal-like tumors shared significantly more repertoire with nontumor tissue.

Using its own MiXCR run on the multiplex PCR reads, TCRdb lists one record per CDR3 protein. The sample yields under 300,000 distinct CDR3 sequences, under 35% seen once. The J segment lost 5 bases and the V segment lost 5 bases, leaving 8 bases of the junction unmatched. The CDR3 is 16 amino acids. The germline gives CDR1 MGHRA, CDR2 YSYEKL. The sequence came from a female donor with breast cancer. Some clones in this sample may be carry-over from other donors' samples. The chain uses TRBV4-1 and TRBJ2-3, with 12 positions matching TRBD2. Material for sequencing was axillary lymph node tissue. CDR3 loop: CASSKPTSGSIDTQYF. CDR3 nucleotides: TGCGCCAGCAGCAAGCCGACTAGCGGGAGTATAGATACGCAGTATTTT.